This is a list of T cell receptor beta chains from one sample in a study of blood T cell repertoires in COVID-19. Data came from immunoSEQ multiplex PCR; TCRdb stores just in-frame clones and leaves some out. This sample carries about 200,000 clones, about 80% of them seen once, and the ten largest clones take less than 8.5%. The sample comprised PBMCs or T cells enriched from blood (not recorded which). These receptors all stem from a man aged 35-49 years who had recovered from COVID-19. Both conserved end residues are part of each CDR3. The order of the fields is V gene, clone size, J gene, D gene, CDR3 protein, CDR3 DNA. D genes are given only for firm matches. For some rows the clone size is stated as once, few or many, or as a class when expanded; others skip it.

v_gene: TRBV6-2/TRBV6-3; abundance: -; j_gene: TRBJ1-6; d_gene: -; CDR3aa: CASSYLQVYNSPLHF; CDR3nt: TGTGCCAGCAGTTACCTTCAGGTTTATAATTCACCCCTCCACTTT
v_gene: TRBV28; abundance: -; j_gene: TRBJ1-1; d_gene: -; CDR3aa: CASSGLTANTEAFF; CDR3nt: TGTGCCAGCAGTGGGTTGACAGCGAACACTGAAGCTTTCTTT
v_gene: TRBV10-3; abundance: -; j_gene: TRBJ1-2; d_gene: TRBD1; CDR3aa: CAISGTGEFGGYTF; CDR3nt: TGTGCCATCAGTGGGACAGGGGAATTTGGTGGCTACACCTTC
v_gene: TRBV2; abundance: -; j_gene: TRBJ1-5; d_gene: -; CDR3aa: CASSGRQGNNQPQHF; CDR3nt: TGTGCCAGCAGTGGCAGGCAGGGCAACAATCAGCCCCAGCATTTT
v_gene: TRBV19; abundance: few; j_gene: TRBJ1-1; d_gene: -; CDR3aa: CASTEQGWGFDTEAFF; CDR3nt: TGTGCCAGCACGGAACAGGGATGGGGGTTCGACACTGAAGCTTTCTTT
v_gene: TRBV4-3; abundance: -; j_gene: TRBJ1-1; d_gene: -; CDR3aa: CASSQSRILDTEAFF; CDR3nt: TGCGCCAGCAGCCAATCGAGGATCTTGGACACTGAAGCTTTCTTT
v_gene: TRBV6-5; abundance: -; j_gene: TRBJ2-1; d_gene: -; CDR3aa: CASSSQGFSLYNEQFF; CDR3nt: TGTGCCAGCAGTTCCCAGGGGTTCTCTCTCTACAATGAGCAGTTCTTC
v_gene: TRBV19; abundance: -; j_gene: TRBJ1-1; d_gene: -; CDR3aa: CASSIVPTGIRMNTEAFF; CDR3nt: TGTGCCAGTAGTATCGTACCAACAGGGATAAGGATGAACACTGAAGCTTTCTTT
v_gene: TRBV4-2; abundance: -; j_gene: TRBJ1-4; d_gene: -; CDR3aa: CASSQDRDFNEKLFF; CDR3nt: TGTGCCAGCAGCCAAGACCGGGACTTTAATGAAAAACTGTTTTTT
v_gene: TRBV10-3; abundance: -; j_gene: TRBJ2-2; d_gene: TRBD1; CDR3aa: CAISGDVWDRSTGELFF; CDR3nt: TGTGCCATCAGTGGGGATGTTTGGGACAGGAGCACCGGGGAGCTGTTTTTT
v_gene: TRBV5-6; abundance: -; j_gene: TRBJ1-4; d_gene: -; CDR3aa: CASSLTSGTDLAGNEKLFF; CDR3nt: TGTGCCAGCAGCTTGACGTCGGGTACGGACCTAGCGGGTAATGAAAAACTGTTTTTT
v_gene: TRBV30; abundance: -; j_gene: TRBJ1-5; d_gene: TRBD1; CDR3aa: CASGQGGIQPQHF; CDR3nt: TGTGCCTCCGGACAGGGGGGTATTCAGCCCCAGCATTTT
v_gene: TRBV7-9; abundance: -; j_gene: TRBJ1-1; d_gene: TRBD1; CDR3aa: CASSLARGGQDTEAFF; CDR3nt: TGTGCCAGCAGCTTAGCCAGGGGGGGACAGGACACTGAAGCTTTCTTT
v_gene: TRBV2; abundance: -; j_gene: TRBJ1-5; d_gene: -; CDR3aa: CASSDVAANQPQHF; CDR3nt: TGTGCCAGCAGTGATGTGGCAGCGAATCAGCCCCAGCATTTT
v_gene: TRBV2; abundance: few; j_gene: TRBJ1-1; d_gene: TRBD1; CDR3aa: CASRVMTGITEAFF; CDR3nt: TGTGCCAGCAGGGTTATGACAGGGATCACTGAAGCTTTCTTT
v_gene: TRBV4-1; abundance: -; j_gene: TRBJ2-2; d_gene: -; CDR3aa: CASSPAGDTGELFF; CDR3nt: TGCGCCAGCAGCCCAGCGGGCGACACCGGGGAGCTGTTTTTT
v_gene: TRBV3-1/TRBV3-2; abundance: -; j_gene: TRBJ2-3; d_gene: TRBD2; CDR3aa: CASSQAFSGGAHPDTQYF; CDR3nt: TGTGCCAGCAGCCAAGCGTTTAGCGGGGGGGCACATCCAGATACGCAGTATTTT